This note documents a single T cell receptor (beta chain) sequence. Its target is unknown. The germline V gene has CDR1 SEHNR and CDR2 FQNEAQ (reference sequence). The V end was cut by 1 base, the J end by 0 bases, with 7 bases between. CDR3 size: 15 residues. CD4+ T cells from unexposed donors were obtained before the COVID-19 pandemic (2011-2018). After about 10 days of culture, CD4+ T cells were isolated. The data originate from a study of CD4 T cells in relation to SARS-CoV-2 and coronaviruses. The protocol was immunoSEQ multiplex PCR, while the TCRdb copy is restricted to in-frame clones and leaves out a portion. The sample includes around 24,000 clones, about 76% seen only once; the top ten take about 10%.

The sample comprised CD4+ T cells from PBMCs, cultured in vitro. The TCR comes from a human donor in good health. The J gene is TRBJ1-3, the V gene TRBV7-9; weak D call: TRBD1 (6 bases). Here the CDR3 DNA reads TGTGCCAGCAGCTTAGGGACAGCCTCTGGAAACACCATATATTTT. Protein: CASSLGTASGNTIYF.